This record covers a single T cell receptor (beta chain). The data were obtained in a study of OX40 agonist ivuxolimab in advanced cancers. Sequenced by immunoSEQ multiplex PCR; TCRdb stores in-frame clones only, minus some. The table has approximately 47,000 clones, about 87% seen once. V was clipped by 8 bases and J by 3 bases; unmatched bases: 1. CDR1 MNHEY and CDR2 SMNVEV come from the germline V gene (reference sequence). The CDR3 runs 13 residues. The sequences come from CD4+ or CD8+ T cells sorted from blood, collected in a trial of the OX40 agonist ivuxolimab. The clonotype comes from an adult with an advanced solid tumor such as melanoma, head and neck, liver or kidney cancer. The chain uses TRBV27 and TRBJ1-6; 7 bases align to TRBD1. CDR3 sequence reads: CASGTVYNSPLHF. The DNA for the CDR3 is TGTGCCAGCGGGACAGTCTATAATTCACCCCTCCACTTT.